The 30 T cell receptor beta chains below were found in one sample sequenced in a study of T cell repertoires in cytomegalovirus infection (dated by TCRdb to between 2019 and 2020). The intended sense of this specimen's treatment or condition label: in vitro stimulation with specific CMV peptide epitopes to enrich CMV-specific T cells. Their specific antigens are unknown. The instrument was an Illumina HiSeq 1500. TCRdb's own reprocessing of the public reads used fastp at Q25 and MiXCR and kept productive beta chains. Rows with a matching CDR3 protein are joined into one entry that keeps the most common DNA and genes. The sample data list about 890,000 distinct CDR3 sequences, and approximately 30% of these were observed just once. Around 15% of the sample comes from the top ten. Sample: cultured CD8+ T cells from PBMCs, taken from culture after CMV antigen stimulation. All receptors derive from a human donor in good health (CMV status not recorded). Some clones in this sample may be carry-over from other donors' samples.

This clonotype was seen many times. The V gene is TRBV28, the J gene TRBJ2-7; the D gene is possibly TRBD1 (6 bases). The CDR3 consists of 15 residues. V lost 1 base, J lost 3 bases, and 13 bases lay in between. Per the germline V gene, CDR1 is MDHEN and CDR2 is SYDVKM. The CDR3 sequence is CASSLLEDSHYEQYV. The CDR3 bases are TGTGCCAGCAGTTTATTGGAGGACAGTCACTACGAGCAGTACGTC.

This clonotype has ten or more counts. The chain uses TRBV7-8 and TRBJ1-3, with a possible D match to TRBD1 (5 bases). The germline V gene encodes CDR1 SGHVS and CDR2 FQNEAQ. V was shortened by 2 bases and J by 4 bases, with 18 bases between the two germline ends. The CDR3 consists of 17 residues. CDR3 in DNA: TGTGCCAGCAGCTTAAGGTCCCCCGGGGCAGTAGGAAACACCATATATTTT. Translating gives CASSLRSPGAVGNTIYF.

Only a few counts were recorded for this clonotype. This sequence joins TRBV12-3 or TRBV12-4 and TRBJ2-2, with TRBD2 matching 7 bases. The CDR3 sequence is 15 residues long. The V segment lost 4 bases and the J segment 3 bases; nucleotides outside the gene matches: 5. The CDR3 DNA sequence: TGTGCCAGCAGTTCAAGCGGGGCTTACACCGGGGAGCTGTTTTTT. It codes for CASSSSGAYTGELFF.

A few counts support this clonotype. The chain joins TRBV20-1 to TRBJ2-7, with TRBD2 identical over 8 bases. Per the germline V gene, CDR1 is DFQATT and CDR2 is SNEGSKA (reference sequence). The CDR3 runs 16 residues. J gave up 3 bases and V 2 bases, and 12 bases lay outside the gene matches. CDR3 residues: CSARSAGGPFFYEQYF. Here the CDR3 DNA reads TGCAGTGCTAGATCCGCGGGGGGCCCTTTCTTCTACGAGCAGTACTTC.

This clonotype was observed many times. V usage is TRBV7-3 and J usage is TRBJ2-7, with 9 nucleotides matching TRBD1. After removal of 7 bases from V and 2 bases from J, the junction contained 12 bases not matched to a gene. The CDR3 is 16 residues long. Per germline, CDR1 SGHTA and CDR2 FQGTGA. DNA of the CDR3: TGTGCCAGCACCCAGACCCTGTGGACAGGGGCCTACGAGCAGTACGTC. This codes for CASTQTLWTGAYEQYV.

Details on this clonotype: No conserved phenylalanine or tryptophan ends this CDR3, so it is likely a read error. The V call is TRBV2, the J call TRBJ2-1; D is perhaps TRBD2 (5 bases). There are 17 residues in the CDR3. Trimming shortened V by 7 bases and J by 0 bases, and 19 bases separated the two germline ends. Per the germline V gene, CDR1 is SNHLY and CDR2 is FYNNEI. CDR3 nucleotides: TGTGCCAGCAAGATAATGGAGGACGGCAGCTCCTACAATGAGCAGTTCTAC. Its translation: CASKIMEDGSSYNEQFY.

At least ten counts were recorded for this clonotype. The chain combines TRBV12-3 or TRBV12-4 with TRBJ2-3, with D uncertain. The CDR3 contains 12 residues. Deletions cut 2 bases from V and 6 bases from J, with 6 bases between. CDR3 amino acids: CASSLRVDTQYF. The CDR3 DNA reads TGTGCCAGCAGTTTACGGGTGGATACGCAGTATTTT.

Remarks on this clonotype: The junction departs from germline at one end; a sequencing error may be responsible. The genes are TRBV7-8 and TRBJ1-4; weak D call: TRBD1 (6 bases). The CDR3 has 17 residues. Germline V gene lookup returns CDR1 SGHVS and CDR2 FQNEAQ. The CDR3 nucleotides read TGTGCCAGCAGCTTAGAGGGGGGACGGGCAACTAATGGAAAACTGTTTTTT. Its protein is CASSLEGGRATNGKLFF.

The table lists this clonotype with a few counts. V gene TRBV7-9 combines with J gene TRBJ1-1; 9 bases map to TRBD1. CDR1 is SEHNR and CDR2 is FQNEAQ in the germline V gene (reference sequence). This CDR3 spans 16 amino acids. V shed 4 bases and J 6 bases; nucleotides not matched to a gene: 12. In DNA, the CDR3 is TGTGCCAGCAGCTCGGGACAGGGAGTGGAAAGGTCTGAAGCTTTCTTT. Translating gives CASSSGQGVERSEAFF.

The CDR3 reads CAAGGVTFSGYTF. CDR3 in DNA: TGTGCCGCCGGGGGGGTCACTTTCTCTGGCTACACCTTC. The chain employs TRBV19 and TRBJ1-2; D is perhaps TRBD1 (5 bases). Germline loops: CDR1 LNHDA, CDR2 SQIVND (reference sequence). With 11 bases removed from V and 7 bases from J, the gap between germline ends came to 20 bases. CDR3 length: 13 residues. The full variable domain, completed using reference TRBV19 and TRBJ1-2, is DGGITQSPKYLFRKEGQNVTLSCEQNLNHDAMYWYRQDPGQGLRLIYYSQIVNDFQKGDIAEGYSVSREKKESFPLTVTSAQKNPTAFYLCAAGGVTFSGYTFGSGTRLTVV.

This clonotype came up once. The chain employs TRBV20-1 and TRBJ2-7; a possible D gene is TRBD1 (5 bases). Trimming shortened V by 0 bases and J by 2 bases, and 8 bases separated the two germline ends. In germline, CDR1 is DFQATT, CDR2 SNEGSKA (reference sequence). The CDR3 covers 13 residues. The CDR3 sequence is CSARDRETYEQYV. For the CDR3, the DNA is TGCAGTGCTAGAGACAGGGAAACCTACGAGCAGTACGTC.

The J gene is TRBJ2-1, the V gene TRBV6-6, with TRBD1 identical over 10 bases. The J segment lost 7 bases and the V segment lost 6 bases, leaving 9 bases of the junction unmatched. CDR1 is MNHNY, CDR2 SVGAGI, per germline (reference sequence). This CDR3 spans 15 amino acids. CDR3 DNA: TGTGCCAGCAGCCGCCGGGACAGGGGAGAAAATGAGCAGTTCTTC. Translating gives CASSRRDRGENEQFF.

The chain employs TRBV5-1 and TRBJ1-1; no reliable D call. Deletions cut 0 bases from V and 1 base from J, with 10 bases between. This CDR3 comprises 15 residues. Germline loops: CDR1 SGHRS, CDR2 YFSETQ. The CDR3 region has the DNA TGCGCCAGCAGCTTGGTGGCCACCCCGAACACTGAAGCTTTCTTT. Translated, it gives CASSLVATPNTEAFF.

The rearrangement joins TRBV24-1 to TRBJ2-7, with D possibly being TRBD1 (5 bases). The V gene lost 6 bases and the J gene lost 0 bases, with 8 bases spanning the gap. Per the germline V gene, CDR1 is KGHDR and CDR2 is SFDVKD. CDR3 size: 13 residues. The CDR3, as DNA: TGTGCCACCAGTCAGGGAAACTCCTACGAGCAGTACGTC. It specifies CATSQGNSYEQYV.

A remark on this clonotype: The germline gene is not matched at one end of the junction; a read error may be the cause. The chain carries TRBV10-1 and TRBJ2-7; tentative D call: TRBD2 (5 bases). The CDR3 has 15 amino acids. Germline CDR1 reads WNHNN; CDR2 reads SYGVQD (reference sequence). The CDR3 reads CASSESAGAAYEQYF. Written as DNA, the CDR3 is TGCGCTAGCAGTGAGTCGGCAGGAGCGGCCTACGAGCAGTACTTC.

This chain joins TRBV6-6 and TRBJ2-5; D unclear. V was pared by 5 bases and J by 2 bases, with 15 bases between. This CDR3 has 15 amino acids. The germline V gene has CDR1 MNHNY and CDR2 SVGAGI (reference sequence). Here the CDR3 DNA reads TGTGCCAGCAGTACCCCCGACTGGGGTCAAGAGACCCAGTACTTC. Amino acids: CASSTPDWGQETQYF.

This clonotype occurred a few times. The CDR3 nucleotides are TGTGCCAGCAGTTTAGCGCGGGCAGGCCCTGATCAGCCCCAGCATTTT. Encoded protein: CASSLARAGPDQPQHF. This sequence joins TRBV12-3 or TRBV12-4 and TRBJ1-5, with D hard to call. V shed 0 bases and J shed 5 bases, with 14 bases lying between them. The CDR3 is 16 amino acids.

The sample holds a few counts of this clonotype. The J gene is TRBJ2-1, the V gene TRBV15; D possibly uses TRBD1 or TRBD2 (5 bases each). V lost 5 bases, J lost 2 bases, and 16 bases lay in between. Germline V CDR1 and CDR2: LNHNV, YYDKDF (reference sequence). The CDR3 extends over 16 amino acids. This chain's CDR3 is CATSAGTGDPYNEQFF. The CDR3 DNA follows: TGTGCCACCAGCGCCGGGACGGGCGATCCCTACAATGAGCAGTTCTTC.

In this sample, this clonotype turned up a few times. The chain is built from TRBV6-6 and TRBJ1-2, with TRBD1 identical over 7 bases. The V gene's germline CDR1 is MNHNY and CDR2 SVGAGI (reference sequence). With V trimmed by 7 bases and J by 2 bases, 7 bases remained unmatched. The CDR3 consists of 14 residues. The CDR3, as DNA: TGTGCCAGCAAACGGACAGGACTCAACTATGGCTACACCTTC. Protein: CASKRTGLNYGYTF.

Here the CDR3 reads CASSSRTDFGYGYTF. CDR3 in DNA: TGTGCCAGCAGCTCCAGGACGGATTTTGGCTATGGCTACACCTTC. The chain has TRBV7-2 and TRBJ1-2; D uncertain. This CDR3 has 15 amino acids. Trimming took 4 bases from V and 4 from J, leaving 16 bases between them. The germline gives CDR1 SGHTA, CDR2 FQGNSA.

This clonotype was counted between two and nine times. This rearrangement joins TRBV11-3 to TRBJ2-2; the D gene could be TRBD1 or TRBD2 (5 bases each). This CDR3 contains 17 residues. V gave up 0 bases and J gave up 5 bases, with 16 bases separating them. The germline CDR1 and CDR2 sequences are SGHNT and YENEEA. Here the CDR3 DNA reads TGTGCCAGCAGCTTAGATAGCCGGGGCCCGTATACCGGGGAGCTGTTTTTT. Protein sequence: CASSLDSRGPYTGELFF.

A few counts support this clonotype. The V and J genes are TRBV27 and TRBJ2-7, with 8 bases lining up with TRBD2. Trimming took 6 bases from V and 5 from J; bases not matched to a gene: 9. The CDR3 is 14 amino acids. CDR1 is MNHEY, CDR2 SMNVEV, per germline (reference sequence). The CDR3 region is CASRPGRVGDEQYF. CDR3 DNA: TGTGCCAGCAGACCCGGGAGGGTAGGTGACGAGCAGTACTTC.

The rearrangement links TRBV19 to TRBJ2-5; D possibly corresponds to TRBD1 (6 bases). CDR1 and CDR2 (germline): LNHDA, SQIVND (reference sequence). This CDR3 has 13 amino acids. The V end lost 5 bases, the J end lost 5 bases, and 12 bases lay between the germline ends. CDR3 DNA: TGTGCCAGTAGTTCCCGGGACACCGAGACCCAGTACTTC. Amino acids: CASSSRDTETQYF.

The chain links TRBV9 to TRBJ2-1; D ambiguous. Germline V lookup: CDR1 SGDLS, CDR2 YYNGEE. V shed 0 bases and J shed 7 bases, with 8 bases lying between them. There are 13 residues in the CDR3. The CDR3 reads CASSVVLQNEQFF. Here the CDR3 DNA reads TGTGCCAGCAGCGTAGTGTTACAAAATGAGCAGTTCTTC.

This clonotype was detected ten times or more. This chain links TRBV7-6 with TRBJ2-1; 8 bases agree with TRBD2. The CDR3 loop spans 15 amino acids. CDR1 and CDR2 from the germline V gene are SGHVS and FNYEAQ. V lost 5 bases to trimming and J lost 5 bases; unmatched junction nucleotides: 8. The CDR3 DNA reads TGTGCCAGCAGCCCTACGGGGGGGCCGAACAATGAGCAGTTCTTC. Translating gives CASSPTGGPNNEQFF.

The gene calls are TRBV19 and TRBJ2-1; a weak D match, TRBD1 (5 bases). V lost 3 bases and J 6 bases, leaving 9 bases between the germline ends. This CDR3 spans 13 amino acids. CDR1 and CDR2 (germline): LNHDA, SQIVND (reference sequence). This chain's CDR3 is CASSMDTFNEQFF. The CDR3 nucleotides are TGTGCCAGTAGTATGGACACCTTCAATGAGCAGTTCTTC.

This clonotype was seen a few times. The chain is built from TRBV24-1 and TRBJ2-1, with D possibly TRBD2 on 6 matching bases. This CDR3 contains 14 residues. V lost 3 bases and J 5 bases, leaving 10 bases between the germline ends. Germline CDR1 and CDR2: KGHDR and SFDVKD. In DNA, the CDR3 is TGTGCCACCAGTGATGCCGGGAGTAACAATGAGCAGTTCTTC. Residues: CATSDAGSNNEQFF.

In this sample, this clonotype turned up a few times. This chain joins TRBV27 and TRBJ2-5; D is unclear. Germline assignment: CDR1 MNHEY and CDR2 SMNVEV (reference sequence). CDR3 length: 13 amino acids. Trimming pared 2 bases from V and 4 bases from J, leaving 8 bases between. The CDR3 region has the DNA TGTGCCAGCAGTTTAATGGTGGCAGAGACCCAGTACTTC. The encoded protein is CASSLMVAETQYF.

The rearrangement uses TRBV4-3 and TRBJ1-5; 7 nucleotides match TRBD1. Unmatched junction bases numbered 1, after V lost 0 bases and J lost 2 bases. Looked up from germline, CDR1 is LGHNA and CDR2 is YSLEER. This CDR3 is built from 15 residues. The CDR3 protein is CASSQDGQGNQPQHF. For the CDR3, the DNA is TGCGCCAGCAGCCAAGATGGACAGGGCAATCAGCCCCAGCATTTT.

This chain uses TRBV4-3 with TRBJ2-1; 9 bases line up with TRBD2. CDR3 length equals 15 residues. Germline V gene data show CDR1 as LGHNA and CDR2 as YSLEER. V lost 4 bases, J lost 4 bases, and 5 bases stayed unmatched. The CDR3, as DNA: TGCGCCAGCAGCCGGCAGCGGGGGGTGTACAATGAGCAGTTCTTC. Translating it yields CASSRQRGVYNEQFF.